This T cell receptor (beta chain) is drawn from a study of cytomegalovirus exposure and HLA in healthy donors. The CDR3 length is 15 residues. With 0 bases removed from V and 3 bases from J, the gap between germline ends came to 13 bases. CDR1 and CDR2 (germline): SGDLS, YYNGEE. Points from the study as a whole: Later on, an analysis tied 15,000 to 20,000 TCR beta sequences to HLA alleles at 0.05 false discovery rate. Some V segments could not be told apart, so they were left out, TRBV6-2 and TRBV6-3 among them.

Amplification used 60 Vbeta primers and 13 Jbeta primers. TCRdb's copy holds only in-frame clones and misses some; the assay was immunoSEQ multiplex PCR. The table records about 160,000 clones, 70% to 85% of them present only once. Donors counted as nominally healthy when sampled, yet unrecorded immune exposures were likely. About this clone itself: The antigen is unknown.

The TCR was taken from a man aged 40-55 years in good health and CMV-seronegative. The chain joins TRBV9 to TRBJ2-7; maybe TRBD2 (6 bases). Specimen: PBMCs. CDR3 amino acids: CASSVVWREYYEQYF. DNA for the CDR3: TGTGCCAGCAGCGTAGTTTGGAGGGAGTACTACGAGCAGTACTTC.